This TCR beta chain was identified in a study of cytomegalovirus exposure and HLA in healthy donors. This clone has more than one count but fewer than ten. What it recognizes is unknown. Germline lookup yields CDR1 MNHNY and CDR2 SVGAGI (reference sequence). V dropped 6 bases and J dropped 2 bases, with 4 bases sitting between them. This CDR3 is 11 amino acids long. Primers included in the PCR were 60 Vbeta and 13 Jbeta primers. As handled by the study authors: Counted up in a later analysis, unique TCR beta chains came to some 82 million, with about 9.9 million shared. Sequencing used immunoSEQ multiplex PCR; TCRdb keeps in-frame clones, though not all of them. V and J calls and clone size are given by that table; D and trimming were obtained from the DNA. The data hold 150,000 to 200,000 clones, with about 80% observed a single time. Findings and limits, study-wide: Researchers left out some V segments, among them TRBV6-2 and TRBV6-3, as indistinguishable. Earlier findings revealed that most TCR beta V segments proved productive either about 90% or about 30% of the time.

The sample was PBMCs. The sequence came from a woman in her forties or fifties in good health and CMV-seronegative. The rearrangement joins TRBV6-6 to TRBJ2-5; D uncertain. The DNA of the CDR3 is TGTGCCAGCAGCTTTCAAGAGACCCAGTACTTC. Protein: CASSFQETQYF.